This TCR beta chain was sequenced during a study of Ad26.COV2.S vaccination and SARS-CoV-2 variants. Study-wide results and caveats: Analytic work on TCR breadth and depth might have understated the full extent of total T cell responses. Similar non-spike TCR breadth was observed in recipients of vaccine and of placebo. Participants in the vaccine arm had higher spike-specific TCR breadth; placebo recipients had lower. Substantial response breadth was reportedly seen for spike-specific CD8+ and CD4+ T cells after vaccination.

Treatment in this sample: 15 to 20 received Ad26.COV2.S at low or high dose, single or two shots; several received placebo; per-sample allocation not given. Samples came from day 63 after the first vaccine or placebo injection. To note about this clone: What it recognizes is unknown.

Sequencing used immunoSEQ multiplex PCR; TCRdb keeps in-frame clones, though not all of them. The table shows roughly 350,000 clones, with about 87% occurring only once. Germline assignment: CDR1 MNHEY and CDR2 SVGAGI. Trimming pared 4 bases from V and 14 bases from J, leaving 15 bases between. The CDR3 runs to 12 residues. This rearrangement joins TRBV6-5 to TRBJ2-1; D is undetermined. This sequence was found in a person between 18 and 65 years old who received the Ad26.COV2.S COVID-19 vaccine or a placebo. The sequenced sample was peripheral blood, obtained in a trial of Ad26.COV2.S vaccine versus placebo. The CDR3 DNA is TGTGCCAGCAGTTCCCTAGATTCGGGCAAGTTCTTC. It yields the protein CASSSLDSGKFF.